This T cell receptor beta chain was sequenced in a study of beta chain features in type 1 diabetes (dated by TCRdb to between 2018 and 2020). A note on the overall study: Mean age, gender distribution, total cell number and subset yield did not differ between patients and healthy donors. Across all samples, about 110 million sorted cells were examined, and cell number per subset correlated strongly with RNA yield. The study compared TCRB repertoires of sorted circulating CD4+ T cell subsets between recently diagnosed type 1 diabetes patients and matched healthy donors. Regulatory and stem cell-like memory subsets were isolated from only 8 patients and about eight healthy donors, whereas naive and central memory subsets came from all 30 or so donors. General findings and caveats noted by the study authors: Shorter templates might have been favored by PCR, but patient and control samples were amplified and corrected together, so both groups would have been affected equally by any skew. Because cDNA was sequenced instead of genomic DNA, activated cells with high expression could be over-represented, although the groups did not differ in activation or CD3 levels. Naive, central memory and regulatory TCRB repertoires appeared more similar among patients than among healthy donors. Fewer insertions and more nucleotide deletions at VDJ recombination sites were observed in patients with type 1 diabetes, implying thymic rearrangement abnormalities. HLA sub-analyses involved small numbers of individuals, so any influence of HLA type on TCRB rearrangement remained unresolved. In all four CD4+ subsets, TCRB CDR3 length was moderately but significantly shorter in type 1 diabetes patients.

The CDR3 covers 19 residues, taking in both the cysteine and the phenylalanine. CDR3 DNA is the only sequence kept; it has 57 bases, read in frame from the first base. Here V drops 4 bases and J drops 1 base, and the junction holds 14 bases not matched to any gene. For CDR1 and CDR2, the germline V gene lists SGHDT and YYEEEE. A single peripheral blood draw of around 120 mL on average was collected from each donor into heparinised tubes. A BD FACSAria II and a panel including CD45RO, CCR7, CD25, CD127, CD95 and CD27 were used to sort naive, central memory, regulatory and stem cell-like memory CD4+ T cells. Purity was above 98% for every sorted population. PBMCs were isolated immediately by Lymphoprep density gradient centrifugation and stained directly without culture. Samples were stained and sorted in pairs, with one healthy donor and one patient per experiment, so that batch effects were minimized.

All of the isolated RNA was reverse transcribed with the High Capacity cDNA Reverse Transcription Kit, so expressed TCRB transcripts were sequenced. Deep immunoSEQ sequencing was applied to naive, central memory and regulatory T cell samples, giving an average of roughly 3.5 million total reads per sample. After sorted cells were lysed in RLT buffer, RNA was extracted with DNase-treated RNeasy Micro or Mini kits, with the choice depending on cell number. To prevent cross-contamination, every cell subset was processed on its own, while patient and healthy donor samples were processed together. The immunoSEQ multiplex PCR was used to amplify TCRB sequences from cDNA, yielding 87-bp fragments that span the CDR3 region. Sequencing of the amplicons was performed on the Illumina HiSeq platform. As for how the authors treated the data: PCR bias was computationally corrected using synthetic template baselines, reads within Hamming distance 2 were collapsed, and singletons that could not be merged were discarded. Reads were aligned to IMGT to assign V, D and J genes, CDR3 length, and insertions or deletions at six rearrangement sites. Within each subset, clonotype counts were normalized to sorted cell number, after which true diversity and Gini coefficients were computed with the tcR R package. Repertoire sharing was quantified using the overlap coefficient calculated on TCRB nucleotide sequences. Entries here come from immuneACCESS through TCRdb and include only in-frame sequences with V and J called. Some clones fail to appear in such tables; in the studies checked, an unresolved V gene covers under half of the shortfall, and the cause of the remainder is unknown. V and J calls and clone size are as listed in that table; D and trimming were resolved from the DNA. The sample table shows 250,000 to 300,000 clones, and approximately 8.1% are seen once. The biggest ten clones account for more than 1% of the sample.

A few counts support this clone. Its binding antigen is unknown. Base qualities were left out, and no much larger clone turns up one base away. This sequence originates from a woman aged 18-29 years in good health. Sequencing used central memory CD4+ T cells from blood. The chain is encoded by TRBV5-6 joined to TRBJ2-5, and 12 junctional nucleotides match TRBD2. CDR3 loop: CASSIPGTSGFRRQETQYF. The DNA sequence is as follows: TGTGCCAGCAGCATTCCCGGGACTAGCGGGTTTAGACGCCAAGAGACCCAGTACTTC.